Listed here are 28 T cell receptor beta chains from one sample, sequenced in a study of CD8 T cells in ankylosing spondylitis. Study-wide results and limits: Seemingly distinctive of ankylosing spondylitis blood was a TCR beta motif formed by eight highly homologous variants.

TCRdb called the 5' RACE reads again in MiXCR, with one record for every CDR3 protein. Altogether 400,000 to 450,000 distinct CDR3 sequences are present, roughly 17% being singletons, with the ten largest covering 1%. These receptors lack a known antigen. Sequencing used blood, either unsorted or a sorted T cell fraction (not recorded which). These receptors all stem from a male donor with ankylosing spondylitis.

The V gene is TRBV27, the J gene TRBJ1-6; TRBD1 matches at 8 bases. Germline V gene data show CDR1 as MNHEY and CDR2 as SMNVEV (reference sequence). The V and J ends lost 5 bases and 6 bases, in that order; junction bases with no gene match: 6. The length of the CDR3 is 15 residues. The CDR3 loop reads CASSPMDRVNSPLHF. CDR3 sequence (DNA): TGTGCCAGCAGTCCCATGGACAGGGTTAATTCACCCCTCCACTTT.

This chain uses TRBV19 with TRBJ1-1; D unresolved. Germline V lookup: CDR1 LNHDA, CDR2 SQIVND (reference sequence). There are 13 residues in the CDR3. Trimming took off 3 bases at V and 10 bases at J, with 15 bases between the two ends. The CDR3 bases are TGTGCCAGTAGTATCGTTCGCGGTGAGGCAGCTTTCTTT. Translation gives CASSIVRGEAAFF.

In its sample, this clonotype was seen a few times. This chain joins TRBV28 and TRBJ2-7; no clear D gene. V was shortened by 6 bases and J by 4 bases, with 10 bases between the two germline ends. Germline CDR1 reads MDHEN; CDR2 reads SYDVKM. CDR3 length: 12 residues. For the CDR3, the DNA is TGTGCCAGCAGCCCGGTCCGATACGAGCAGTACTTC. This codes for CASSPVRYEQYF.

The V gene is TRBV7-6, the J gene TRBJ1-5; perhaps TRBD1 as D (5 bases). With 4 bases removed from V and 0 bases from J, the gap between germline ends came to 7 bases. This CDR3 region has 14 residues. Germline CDR1 and CDR2: SGHVS and FNYEAQ. The DNA for the CDR3 is TGTGCCAGCAGCTCCGGGACTAGCAATCAGCCCCAGCATTTT. It is translated as CASSSGTSNQPQHF.

In this sample, this clonotype turned up a few times. The J gene is TRBJ1-1, the V gene TRBV28; 9 bases line up with TRBD1. This CDR3 has 15 amino acids. Per germline, CDR1 MDHEN and CDR2 SYDVKM. After removal of 6 bases from V and 5 bases from J, the junction contained 10 bases not matched to a gene. The CDR3: CASRTGGVSRTEAFF. CDR3 DNA: TGTGCCAGCAGAACAGGGGGCGTATCGCGAACTGAAGCTTTCTTT.

This clonotype was found a few times. The chain is built from TRBV2 and TRBJ2-4, with no clear D. The germline V gene has CDR1 SNHLY and CDR2 FYNNEI. V lost 4 bases and J lost 0, with 10 bases in between. CDR3 length equals 15 residues. CDR3: CASSGANPAKNIQYF. DNA of the CDR3: TGTGCCAGCAGTGGAGCAAATCCAGCCAAAAACATTCAGTACTTC.

The gene calls are TRBV5-1 and TRBJ1-1; 8 bases fit TRBD1. The germline gives CDR1 SGHRS, CDR2 YFSETQ. V dropped 4 bases and J dropped 4; count of bases not matched to a gene: 9. The CDR3 is 15 amino acids. The CDR3, as DNA: TGCGCCAGCAGCCTCGGACAGGGTTTGAGCACTGAAGCTTTCTTT. Translated, it gives CASSLGQGLSTEAFF.

This clonotype was recorded only once. The chain recombines TRBV7-2 with TRBJ2-5, with D possibly being TRBD2 (6 bases). The CDR3 sequence is 15 residues long. Germline CDR1 is SGHTA and CDR2 is FQGNSA. Deletions cut 2 bases from V and 5 bases from J, with 15 bases between. CDR3 DNA: TGTGCCAGCAGCTTATGGGGAGGTCGGGGTGAGACCCAGTACTTC. This codes for CASSLWGGRGETQYF.

This clonotype showed up just a few times. The V call is TRBV9, the J call TRBJ2-2; a possible D gene is TRBD1 (7 bases). In germline, CDR1 is SGDLS, CDR2 YYNGEE. CDR3 length: 16 amino acids. Deletions cut 3 bases from V and 6 bases from J, with 18 bases between. The CDR3 loop is CASSARPGGMAGELFF. CDR3 bases: TGTGCCAGCAGCGCCCGACCAGGGGGGATGGCCGGGGAGCTGTTTTTT.

This clonotype was recorded a few times. This chain connects TRBV29-1 to TRBJ2-7; no definite D call. The ends were cut back, 3 bases at V and 3 bases at J, with 6 bases in the middle. This CDR3 region has 11 residues. Looked up from germline, CDR1 is SQVTM and CDR2 is ANQGSEA. The CDR3 sequence: CSVDECYEQYF. The CDR3 nucleotides are TGCAGCGTTGATGAGTGCTACGAGCAGTACTTC.

This clonotype has just a few counts. The CDR3 sequence is CASSYRNYGYTF. The CDR3 DNA reads TGTGCCAGCAGTTACCGTAACTATGGCTACACCTTC. The rearrangement links TRBV6-5 to TRBJ1-2; D remains ambiguous. This CDR3 spans 12 amino acids. Trimming removed 2 bases at V and 1 base at J, with 2 bases between. Germline-derived CDR1 and CDR2 are MNHEY and SVGAGI.

V gene TRBV7-2 combines with J gene TRBJ2-2; TRBD2 matches 13 bases. CDR1 SGHTA and CDR2 FQGNSA come from the germline V gene. Trimming cost V 5 bases and J 4 bases; bases outside gene matches: 4. CDR3 length equals 16 residues. Written as DNA, the CDR3 is TGTGCCAGCAGCAAAGGACTAGCGGGAGCCACCGGGGAGCTGTTTTTT. This encodes CASSKGLAGATGELFF.

The chain combines TRBV5-1 with TRBJ1-6; D unresolved. The CDR3 is made up of 15 amino acids. V was clipped by 0 bases and J by 7 bases, with 11 bases between them. Germline V gives CDR1 SGHRS, CDR2 YFSETQ. CDR3 coding DNA: TGCGCCAGCAGCTTGGGTCAACTCGGCAATTCACCCCTCCACTTT. As protein: CASSLGQLGNSPLHF.

The sample holds a few counts of this clonotype. The V and J genes are TRBV5-5 and TRBJ2-2; D uncertain. The CDR3 extends over 14 amino acids. V lost 4 bases and J lost 8, with 15 bases in between. Germline V gives CDR1 SGHKS, CDR2 YYEKEE (reference sequence). The CDR3 DNA reads TGTGCCAGCAGCAACGGGCCCTTGGGAGGGGAGCTGTTTTTT. It codes for CASSNGPLGGELFF.

Turning to this clonotype: One junction end disagrees with the germline gene, perhaps due to a read error. The chain combines TRBV3-1 with TRBJ1-2; no reliable D call. CDR3 length equals 16 residues. The germline V gene encodes CDR1 LGHDT and CDR2 YNNKEL (reference sequence). The CDR3 DNA reads as TGTGCCTGCAGCCCAGCTGGAGTCGCTCGGGGCTATGGCTACACCTTC. Translating gives CACSPAGVARGYGYTF.

Only a few counts were recorded for this clonotype. The V and J genes are TRBV18 and TRBJ2-5; tentatively, D is TRBD1 or TRBD2 (5 bases each). CDR3 length: 13 amino acids. Trimming cost V 1 base and J 3 bases, with 6 bases left between them. CDR1 and CDR2 from the germline V gene are KGHSH and LQKENI. CDR3 amino acids: CASSPRGEETQYF. In DNA form, the CDR3 reads TGTGCCAGCTCACCACGAGGGGAAGAGACCCAGTACTTC.

The chain couples TRBV12-3 or TRBV12-4 to TRBJ1-5; maybe TRBD1 (6 bases). This CDR3 has 16 residues. Trimming took off 6 bases at V and 8 bases at J, with 23 bases between the two ends. DNA of the CDR3: TGTGCCAGCAGACGTGGGGCGTGGGGGGGGCTGGAGCCCCAGCATTTT. Its protein is CASRRGAWGGLEPQHF.

This clonotype was counted ten times or more. This chain links TRBV5-1 with TRBJ2-5; D is unresolved. The CDR3 runs 15 residues. V lost 3 bases and J lost 1, with 13 bases in between. Germline V gene sequence: CDR1 SGHRS, CDR2 YFSETQ. This chain's CDR3 is CASSSHGEAQETQYF. CDR3 nucleotide sequence: TGCGCCAGCAGCTCCCATGGGGAAGCCCAAGAGACCCAGTACTTC.

The chain has TRBV20-1 and TRBJ2-1, with TRBD2 matching over 9 bases. V shed 6 bases and J 2 bases; nucleotides not matched to a gene: 8. This CDR3 is built from 15 residues. Germline values: CDR1 DFQATT, CDR2 SNEGSKA (reference sequence). This CDR3 reads CSAGVAGVPYNEQFF. CDR3 nucleotides: TGCAGTGCGGGGGTAGCGGGAGTGCCCTACAATGAGCAGTTCTTC.

The chain has TRBV6-1 and TRBJ1-4; 10 nucleotides align to TRBD1. The CDR3 extends over 15 amino acids. Looked up from germline, CDR1 is MNHNS and CDR2 is SASEGT. Trimming at V came to 5 bases and at J to 5 bases, leaving 5 bases not matched to a gene. CDR3 DNA sequence: TGTGCCAGCAGTCATCGGACAGGGGGGAATGAAAAACTGTTTTTT. Protein: CASSHRTGGNEKLFF.

The CDR3 region is CASSRLGAENIQYF. The CDR3 coding sequence is TGTGCCAGCAGTCGGCTCGGGGCGGAAAACATTCAGTACTTC. The chain couples TRBV27 to TRBJ2-4; the D gene could be TRBD1 or TRBD2 (5 bases each). V was trimmed by 5 bases and J by 5 bases, leaving 13 bases between them. In germline, CDR1 is MNHEY, CDR2 SMNVEV (reference sequence). CDR3 length: 14 residues.

The chain couples TRBV7-9 to TRBJ2-5; 9 nucleotides line up with TRBD1. The trim removed 1 base at V and 7 bases at J, leaving 13 bases unmatched. The CDR3 length is 17 residues. Germline V CDR1 and CDR2: SEHNR, FQNEAQ (reference sequence). This chain's CDR3 is CASSLVRTQGAKGTQYF. CDR3 bases: TGTGCCAGCAGCTTAGTGAGGACACAGGGGGCGAAAGGGACCCAGTACTTC.

This clonotype was counted only a few times. The chain uses TRBV27 and TRBJ2-6, with 7 bases aligning to TRBD1. The germline V gene has CDR1 MNHEY and CDR2 SMNVEV (reference sequence). There are 17 residues in the CDR3. Trimming took 3 bases from V and 5 from J; bases not matched to a gene: 10. The CDR3 DNA follows: TGTGCCAGCAGTTTCTTAACAGGGGATTCTCGGGCCAACGTCCTGACTTTC. Amino acid sequence: CASSFLTGDSRANVLTF.

The sample holds a few counts of this clonotype. The rearrangement uses TRBV29-1 and TRBJ1-1; D is unresolved. Germline loops: CDR1 SQVTM, CDR2 ANQGSEA. The V end lost 3 bases, the J end lost 4 bases, and 6 bases lay between the germline ends. CDR3 length: 11 amino acids. CDR3 nucleotide sequence: TGCAGCGTTGACGCGGGCACTGAAGCTTTCTTT. Amino acid sequence: CSVDAGTEAFF. Looking up the rest from reference TRBV29-1 and TRBJ1-1 gives the full variable domain: SAVISQKPSRDICQRGTSLTIQCQVDSQVTMMFWYRQQPGQSLTLIATANQGSEATYESGFVIDKFPISRPNLTFSTLTVSNMSPEDSSIYLCSVDAGTEAFFGQGTRLTVV.

This clonotype was seen ten or more times. At one end, the junction sequence differs from germline, possibly due to a read error. The rearrangement links TRBV20-1 to TRBJ2-7, with TRBD2 matching 7 bases. The CDR3 loop spans 12 amino acids. Germline loops: CDR1 DFQATT, CDR2 SNEGSKA (reference sequence). The CDR3 loop is CSARDPGGSAVF. As DNA, the CDR3 is TGCAGTGCTAGAGATCCTGGCGGGAGTGCCGTATTC.

This chain uses TRBV6-5 with TRBJ1-2; weak D call: TRBD1 (6 bases). With 2 bases removed from V and 7 bases from J, the gap between germline ends came to 11 bases. Germline V gives CDR1 MNHEY, CDR2 SVGAGI. The CDR3 spans 13 residues. The CDR3 DNA sequence: TGTGCCAGCAGTTACCGGCCAGGGGCTGGCTACACCTTC. Translation gives CASSYRPGAGYTF.

Notes on this clonotype: A clone one base away is much larger, so this may be a read error. V is TRBV7-9 and J is TRBJ2-5; 7 nucleotides match TRBD2. The germline V gene has CDR1 SEHNR and CDR2 FQNEAQ (reference sequence). The CDR3 sequence is 14 residues long. The CDR3: CASSLAGTKEAQYF. As DNA, the CDR3 is TGTGCCAGCAGCTTAGCGGGGACTAAAGAGGCCCAGTACTTC.

The chain joins TRBV28 to TRBJ2-4; TRBD1 matches 9 bases. The CDR3 length is 14 residues. Trimming took 7 bases from V and 3 from J; bases not matched to a gene: 4. Germline values: CDR1 MDHEN, CDR2 SYDVKM. The CDR3: CASTTGQGKNIQYF. For the CDR3, the DNA is TGTGCCAGCACCACGGGACAGGGCAAAAACATTCAGTACTTC. Complete variable domain (other parts from reference TRBV28 and TRBJ2-4): DVKVTQSSRYLVKRTGEKVFLECVQDMDHENMFWYRQDPGLGLRLIYFSYDVKMKEKGDIPEGYSVSREKKERFSLILESASTNQTSMYLCASTTGQGKNIQYFGAGTRLSVL.